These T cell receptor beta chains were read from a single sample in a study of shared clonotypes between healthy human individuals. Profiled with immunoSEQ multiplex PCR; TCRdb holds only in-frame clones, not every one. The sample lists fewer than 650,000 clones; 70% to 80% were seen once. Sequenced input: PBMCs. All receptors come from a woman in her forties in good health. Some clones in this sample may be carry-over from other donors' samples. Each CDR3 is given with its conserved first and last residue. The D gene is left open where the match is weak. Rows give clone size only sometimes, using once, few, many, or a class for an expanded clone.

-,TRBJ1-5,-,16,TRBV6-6,CASSYSGGNGNQPQHF,TGTGCCAGCAGTTACTCTGGGGGCAACGGCAATCAGCCCCAGCATTTT
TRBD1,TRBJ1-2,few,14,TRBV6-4,CASYPDRAINRYTF,TGTGCCAGTTATCCCGACAGGGCAATAAATCGCTACACCTTC
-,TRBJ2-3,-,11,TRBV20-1,CSATVTDTQYF,TGCAGTGCTACCGTAACAGATACGCAGTATTTT
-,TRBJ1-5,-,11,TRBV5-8,CASSRNQPQHF,TGTGCCAGCAGCCGAAATCAGCCCCAGCATTTT
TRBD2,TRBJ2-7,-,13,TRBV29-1,CSVGLAGFHEQYF,TGCAGCGTCGGACTAGCGGGATTCCACGAGCAGTACTTC
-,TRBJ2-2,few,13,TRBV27,CASSFKNTGELFF,TGTGCCAGCAGTTTTAAGAACACCGGGGAGCTGTTTTTT
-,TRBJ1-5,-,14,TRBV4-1,CASSQDGGFEPQHF,TGCGCCAGCAGCCAAGATGGGGGGTTTGAGCCCCAGCATTTT
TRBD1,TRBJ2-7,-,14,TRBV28,CASSWTGISYEQYF,TGTGCCAGCAGTTGGACAGGTATATCCTACGAGCAGTACTTC
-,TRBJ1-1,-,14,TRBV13,CASSLGIGDGEAFF,TGTGCCAGCAGCTTAGGCATCGGAGACGGTGAAGCTTTCTTT
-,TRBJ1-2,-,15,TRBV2,CASSDGMGTGYGYTF,TGTGCCAGCAGTGACGGTATGGGGACGGGCTATGGCTACACCTTC
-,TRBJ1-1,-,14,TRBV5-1,CASSLAGLMTEAFF,TGCGCCAGCAGCTTGGCGGGTCTGATGACTGAAGCTTTCTTT
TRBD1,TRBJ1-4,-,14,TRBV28,CASSLGQAYEKLFF,TGTGCCAGCAGCCTCGGACAGGCCTATGAAAAACTGTTTTTT
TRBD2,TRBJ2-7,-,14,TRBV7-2,CASQLGGSAYEQYF,TGTGCCAGCCAACTCGGCGGGAGTGCCTACGAGCAGTACTTC
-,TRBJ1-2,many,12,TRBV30,CAWKNGGIGYTF,TGTGCCTGGAAAAATGGGGGGATAGGCTACACCTTC
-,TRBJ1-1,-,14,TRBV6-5,CASSYSVRNTEAFF,TGTGCCAGCAGTTACTCAGTAAGGAACACTGAAGCTTTCTTT
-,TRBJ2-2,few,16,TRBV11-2,CASSLGAGYNTGELFF,TGTGCCAGCAGCTTAGGCGCAGGGTACAACACCGGGGAGCTGTTTTTT
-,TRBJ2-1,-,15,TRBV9,CASGPTGTEYNEQFF,TGTGCCAGCGGGCCTACCGGGACTGAGTACAATGAGCAGTTCTTC